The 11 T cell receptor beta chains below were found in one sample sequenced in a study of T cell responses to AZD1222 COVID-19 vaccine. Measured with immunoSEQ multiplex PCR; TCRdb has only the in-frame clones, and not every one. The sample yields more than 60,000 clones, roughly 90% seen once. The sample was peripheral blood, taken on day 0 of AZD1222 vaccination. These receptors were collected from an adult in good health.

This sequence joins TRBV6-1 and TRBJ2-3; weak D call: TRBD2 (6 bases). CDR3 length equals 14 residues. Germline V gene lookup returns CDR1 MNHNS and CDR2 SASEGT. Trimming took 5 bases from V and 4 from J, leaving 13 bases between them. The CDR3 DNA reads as TGTGCCAGCAGTTGGACGGGCGGGGCAGATACGCAGTATTTT. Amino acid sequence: CASSWTGGADTQYF.

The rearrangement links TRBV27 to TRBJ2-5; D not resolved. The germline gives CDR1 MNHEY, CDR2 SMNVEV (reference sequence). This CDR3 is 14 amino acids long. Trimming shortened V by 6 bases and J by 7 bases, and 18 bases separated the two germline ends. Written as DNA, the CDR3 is TGTGCCAGCAGCCCCAGTGGCCTCCCAGGGACCCAGTACTTC. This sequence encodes CASSPSGLPGTQYF.

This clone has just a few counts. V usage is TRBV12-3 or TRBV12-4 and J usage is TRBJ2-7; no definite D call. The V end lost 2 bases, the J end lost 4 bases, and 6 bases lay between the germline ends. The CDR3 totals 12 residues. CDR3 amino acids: CASSLLSYEQYF. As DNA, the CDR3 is TGTGCCAGCAGTTTATTAAGTTACGAGCAGTACTTC.

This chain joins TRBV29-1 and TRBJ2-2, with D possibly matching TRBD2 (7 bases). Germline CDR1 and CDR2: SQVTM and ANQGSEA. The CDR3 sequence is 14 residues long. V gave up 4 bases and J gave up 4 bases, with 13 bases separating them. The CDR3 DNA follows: TGCAGCGTTGCGGGGGGCTTCTCCACCGGGGAGCTGTTTTTT. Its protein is CSVAGGFSTGELFF.

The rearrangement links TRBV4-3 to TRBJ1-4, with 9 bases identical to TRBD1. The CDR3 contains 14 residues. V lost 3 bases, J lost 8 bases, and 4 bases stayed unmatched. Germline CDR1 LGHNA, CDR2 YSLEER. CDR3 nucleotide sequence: TGCGCCAGCAGCCAGGGACAGGGCTTCGAAAAACTGTTTTTT. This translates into CASSQGQGFEKLFF.

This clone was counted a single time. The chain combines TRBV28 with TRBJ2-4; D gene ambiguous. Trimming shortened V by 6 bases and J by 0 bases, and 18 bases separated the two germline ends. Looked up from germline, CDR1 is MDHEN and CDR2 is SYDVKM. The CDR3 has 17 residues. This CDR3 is CASSSPYVYLAKNIQYF. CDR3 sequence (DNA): TGTGCCAGCAGCTCCCCCTATGTCTACCTAGCCAAAAACATTCAGTACTTC.

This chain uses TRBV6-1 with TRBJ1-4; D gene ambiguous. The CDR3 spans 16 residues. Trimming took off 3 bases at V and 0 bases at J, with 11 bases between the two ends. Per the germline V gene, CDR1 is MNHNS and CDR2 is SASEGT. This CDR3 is CASSELFSSTNEKLFF. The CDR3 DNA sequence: TGTGCCAGCAGTGAGTTGTTCAGCTCAACTAATGAAAAACTGTTTTTT.

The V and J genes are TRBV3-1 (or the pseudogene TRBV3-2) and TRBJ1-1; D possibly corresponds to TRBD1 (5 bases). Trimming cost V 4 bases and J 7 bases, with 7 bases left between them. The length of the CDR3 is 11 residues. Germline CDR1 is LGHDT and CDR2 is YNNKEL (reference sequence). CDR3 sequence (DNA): TGTGCCAGCAGCCGGGGGAGTGAAGCTTTCTTT. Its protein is CASSRGSEAFF.

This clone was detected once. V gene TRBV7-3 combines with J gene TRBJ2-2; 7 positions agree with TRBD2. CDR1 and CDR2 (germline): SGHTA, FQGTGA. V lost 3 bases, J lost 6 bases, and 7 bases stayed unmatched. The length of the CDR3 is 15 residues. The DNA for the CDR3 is TGTGCCAGCAGCTTCGGCGGGAGTAGGCCCGGGGAGCTGTTTTTT. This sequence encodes CASSFGGSRPGELFF. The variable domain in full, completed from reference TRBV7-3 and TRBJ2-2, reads GAGVSQTPSNKVTEKGKYVELRCDPISGHTALYWYRQSLGQGPEFLIYFQGTGAADDSGLPNDRFFAVRPEGSVSTLKIQRTERGDSAVYLCASSFGGSRPGELFFGEGSRLTVL.

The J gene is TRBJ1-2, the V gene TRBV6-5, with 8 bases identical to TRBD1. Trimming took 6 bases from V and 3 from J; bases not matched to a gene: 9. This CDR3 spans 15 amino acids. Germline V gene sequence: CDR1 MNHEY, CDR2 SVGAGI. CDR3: CASSLRTGIDYGYTF. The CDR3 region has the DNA TGTGCCAGCAGCCTCCGGACAGGGATTGACTATGGCTACACCTTC.

The CDR3 is CASSALSEGGEKLFF. CDR3 bases: TGTGCCAGTAGTGCTCTCTCAGAAGGAGGGGAAAAACTGTTTTTT. The gene calls are TRBV19 and TRBJ1-4, with D hard to call. V was trimmed by 5 bases and J by 8 bases, leaving 18 bases between them. The germline CDR1 and CDR2 sequences are LNHDA and SQIVND (reference sequence). The CDR3 runs 15 residues.